The following is a T cell receptor beta chain sequence with its context. Trimming shortened V by 6 bases and J by 1 base, and 7 bases separated the two germline ends. The germline V gene encodes CDR1 DFQATT and CDR2 SNEGSKA (reference sequence). CDR3 size: 13 residues. This sample's TCRbeta library carried unique molecular identifier barcodes. TCRdb re-derived calls from the PCR reads in MiXCR, one entry per CDR3 protein. The profile shows roughly 500,000 distinct CDR3 sequences, about 33% of them singletons. This entry belongs to a study of T-cell reconstitution after alpha-beta-depleted transplantation in children.

This sample comprised PBMCs from the stem cell graft donor, obtained from the stem cell graft. This chain uses TRBV20-1 with TRBJ2-6; D not certain. The clonotype was recovered from a human donor who donated a stem cell graft to a child with aplastic anemia. The CDR3 protein is CSAGQSGANVLTF. For the CDR3, the DNA is TGCAGTGCAGGGCAGTCTGGGGCCAACGTCCTGACTTTC.